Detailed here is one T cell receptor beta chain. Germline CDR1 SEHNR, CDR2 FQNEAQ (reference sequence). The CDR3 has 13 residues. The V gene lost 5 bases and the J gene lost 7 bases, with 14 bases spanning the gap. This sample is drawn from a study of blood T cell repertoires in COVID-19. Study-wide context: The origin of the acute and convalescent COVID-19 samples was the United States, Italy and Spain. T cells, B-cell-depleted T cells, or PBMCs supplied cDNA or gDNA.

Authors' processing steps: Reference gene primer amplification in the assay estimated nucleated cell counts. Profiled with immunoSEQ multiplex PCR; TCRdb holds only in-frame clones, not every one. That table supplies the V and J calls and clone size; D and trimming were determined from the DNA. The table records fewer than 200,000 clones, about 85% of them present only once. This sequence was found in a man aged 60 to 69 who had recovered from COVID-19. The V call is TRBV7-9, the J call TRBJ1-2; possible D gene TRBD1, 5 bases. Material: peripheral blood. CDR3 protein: CASSQAGSGGYTF. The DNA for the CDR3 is TGTGCCAGCAGCCAAGCAGGGTCAGGTGGCTACACCTTC.